Reported below is one T cell receptor beta chain. The data derive from a study of blood T cell repertoires in COVID-19. As handled by the study authors: Cell counts per sample came from amplifying reference gene primers. Clones were read by immunoSEQ multiplex PCR, and TCRdb kept only the in-frame ones, dropping some. From that table come the V and J calls and clone size; the DNA was used to work out D and trimming. In the table there are some 300,000 clones, roughly 86% of which are singletons. Germline values: CDR1 SGHTS, CDR2 YDEGEE. The CDR3 runs to 15 residues. V lost 0 bases to trimming and J lost 2 bases, with 10 bases between them.

This sequence was found in a woman in her twenties or thirties who had recovered from COVID-19. The chain recombines TRBV5-8 with TRBJ2-3, with TRBD2 as a possible D gene (5 bases). What was sequenced was PBMCs or T cells enriched from blood (not recorded which). As DNA, the CDR3 is TGTGCCAGCAGCTTGGGTTGGGAGCTCACAGATACGCAGTATTTT. Protein: CASSLGWELTDTQYF. Together with reference TRBV5-8 and TRBJ2-3, the CDR3 gives the full variable domain: EAGVTQSPTHLIKTRGQQATLRCSPISGHTSVYWYQQALGLGLQFLLWYDEGEERNRGNFPPRFSGRQFPNYSSELNVNALELEDSALYLCASSLGWELTDTQYFGPGTRLTVL.